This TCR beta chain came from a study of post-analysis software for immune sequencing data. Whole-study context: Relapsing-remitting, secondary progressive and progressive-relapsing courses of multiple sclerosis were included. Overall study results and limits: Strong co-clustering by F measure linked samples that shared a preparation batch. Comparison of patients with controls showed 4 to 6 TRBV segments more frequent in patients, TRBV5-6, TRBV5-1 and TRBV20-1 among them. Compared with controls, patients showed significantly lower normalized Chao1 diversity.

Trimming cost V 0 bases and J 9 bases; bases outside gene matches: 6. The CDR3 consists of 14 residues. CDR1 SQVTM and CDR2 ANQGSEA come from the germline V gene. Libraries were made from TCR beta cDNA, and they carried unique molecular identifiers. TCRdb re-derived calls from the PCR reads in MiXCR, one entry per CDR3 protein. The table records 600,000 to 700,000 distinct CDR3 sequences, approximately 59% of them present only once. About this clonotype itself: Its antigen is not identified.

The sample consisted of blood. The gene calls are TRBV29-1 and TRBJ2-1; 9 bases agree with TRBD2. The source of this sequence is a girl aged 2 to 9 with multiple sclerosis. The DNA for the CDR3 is TGCAGCGTTGAAGATGACAGGCGGGGGGGTGAGCAGTTCTTC. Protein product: CSVEDDRRGGEQFF.